The entry below gives a single T cell receptor beta chain sequence along with its context. Its antigen remains unknown. The data were produced by immunoSEQ multiplex PCR, yet TCRdb's version contains in-frame clones alone and is incomplete. The sample consists of 6,500 or so clones, about 74% of them appearing once. These data belong to a study of T cell repertoires in ileal Crohn's disease. Study information: Postoperative therapy was given to about half: approximately 10 thiopurines, around 20 anti-TNF agents. Study-wide points: Sorted CD8 T cells held more high-frequency clones than CD4. Compared with non-smokers, active smokers at surgery showed more clonal expansions.

Noted time point: proximal margin of the surgical specimen (macroscopically non-inflamed). In germline, CDR1 is SGHTA, CDR2 FQGTGA. CDR3 length equals 14 residues. Between the trimmed V and J ends, which lost 5 bases and 7 bases, there was a span of 15 bases. The TCR comes from an adult with Crohn's disease. The sequenced sample consisted of ileal tissue. V and J are TRBV7-3 and TRBJ2-1; D is undetermined. CDR3 sequence (DNA): TGTGCCAGCAGCGCCCCGGGTCTGATGAATGAGCAGTTCTTC. Its translation is CASSAPGLMNEQFF.